The 18 T cell receptor beta chains below were found in one sample sequenced in a study of T-cell memory formation after mild COVID-19. TCRdb called the 5' RACE reads again in MiXCR, with one record for every CDR3 protein. The sample contains around 250,000 distinct CDR3 sequences, 8% to 10% of which appear only once. The sequenced sample was PBMCs or a T cell subset sorted from them (not recorded which). These receptors originate from a man younger than 35 who had mild COVID-19 (a few samples of this study predate the infection). Cell type and time point are not known.

This chain connects TRBV4-2 to TRBJ2-6; D tentatively reads TRBD1 or TRBD2 (5 bases each). Germline V gene data show CDR1 as LGHNA and CDR2 as YNFKEQ. The ends were cut back, 4 bases at V and 0 bases at J, with 16 bases in the middle. This CDR3 is 18 amino acids long. CDR3: CASSLTGTQYSGANVLTF. Here the CDR3 DNA reads TGTGCCAGCAGCCTCACCGGGACCCAGTACTCTGGGGCCAACGTCCTGACTTTC.

This chain uses TRBV29-1 with TRBJ1-1, with D maybe TRBD1 (6 bases). In germline, CDR1 is SQVTM, CDR2 ANQGSEA. The length of the CDR3 is 15 residues. The ends were cut back, 2 bases at V and 0 bases at J, with 13 bases in the middle. The CDR3 region is CSVETPGHVNTEAFF. The CDR3 DNA reads TGCAGCGTTGAAACCCCGGGACATGTGAACACTGAAGCTTTCTTT. Looking up the rest from reference TRBV29-1 and TRBJ1-1 gives the full variable domain: SAVISQKPSRDICQRGTSLTIQCQVDSQVTMMFWYRQQPGQSLTLIATANQGSEATYESGFVIDKFPISRPNLTFSTLTVSNMSPEDSSIYLCSVETPGHVNTEAFFGQGTRLTVV.

The chain carries TRBV12-3 or TRBV12-4 and TRBJ2-7; unclear D gene. V was cut by 7 bases and J by 2 bases, with 9 bases left in between. The CDR3 is 12 residues long. This CDR3 reads CASNTPPYEQYF. The CDR3 coding sequence is TGTGCCAGCAATACCCCTCCCTACGAGCAGTACTTC.

Only one count was recorded for this clonotype. One junction end disagrees with the germline gene, perhaps due to a read error. The gene calls are TRBV4-2 and TRBJ2-7; D perhaps matches TRBD1 (6 bases). From germline, CDR1 is LGHNA and CDR2 YNFKEQ. The CDR3 covers 15 residues. In DNA form, the CDR3 reads TGTGACAGCAGCCAAGTTGGTACAGGGTCCTACGAGCAGTACTTC. This translates into CDSSQVGTGSYEQYF.

This clonotype was seen at least ten times. The chain couples TRBV12-3 or TRBV12-4 to TRBJ2-3, with no clear D. The CDR3 runs 13 residues. Deletions cut 7 bases from V and 2 bases from J, with 10 bases between. CDR3 region: CASTLFITDTQYF. The CDR3 nucleotides read TGTGCCAGCACCCTGTTTATCACAGATACGCAGTATTTT.

V and J are TRBV3-1 and TRBJ2-5, with D perhaps given as TRBD1 or TRBD2 (6 bases each). Germline V gene data show CDR1 as LGHDT and CDR2 as YNNKEL (reference sequence). CDR3 length: 15 amino acids. The V end was cut by 4 bases, the J end by 1 base, with 13 bases between. The CDR3 reads CASSPPPGAQETQYF. CDR3 sequence (DNA): TGTGCCAGCAGCCCTCCTCCGGGGGCCCAAGAGACCCAGTACTTC.

The chain joins TRBV27 to TRBJ2-3; possibly TRBD2 for D (6 bases). The V gene lost 7 bases and the J gene lost 4 bases, with 15 bases spanning the gap. CDR1 is MNHEY and CDR2 is SMNVEV in the germline V gene (reference sequence). The CDR3 contains 14 residues. CDR3 loop: CASTPGWGADTQYF. The DNA for the CDR3 is TGTGCCAGCACACCAGGGTGGGGGGCAGATACGCAGTATTTT.

The V and J genes are TRBV4-1 and TRBJ2-5; 7 nucleotides align to TRBD1. The trim removed 0 bases at V and 4 bases at J, leaving 14 bases unmatched. This CDR3 region has 18 residues. CDR1 is MGHRA, CDR2 YSYEKL, per germline. CDR3 protein: CASSQDAWRTGDGETQYF. CDR3 DNA sequence: TGCGCCAGCAGCCAAGATGCGTGGAGAACAGGGGATGGAGAGACCCAGTACTTC.

V gene TRBV9 combines with J gene TRBJ2-1; TRBD2 agrees at 8 bases. CDR1 and CDR2 (germline): SGDLS, YYNGEE. V trimming: 0 bases; J trimming: 4 bases; junction bases outside the gene matches: 3. CDR3 length equals 15 residues. The CDR3 is CASSVGAGAYNEQFF. The CDR3 DNA is TGTGCCAGCAGCGTAGGAGCGGGGGCTTACAATGAGCAGTTCTTC.

The rearrangement links TRBV5-1 to TRBJ2-3, with TRBD2 matching 7 bases. CDR1 is SGHRS and CDR2 is YFSETQ in the germline V gene. With 1 base clipped from V and 0 bases from J, the junction kept 5 bases outside the gene matches. The CDR3 consists of 16 residues. CDR3 sequence: CASSLLSGVSTDTQYF. The CDR3 nucleotides are TGCGCCAGCAGCTTGTTAAGCGGGGTTAGCACAGATACGCAGTATTTT.

In regard to this clonotype: The junction departs from germline at one end; a sequencing error may be responsible. This chain uses TRBV20-1 with TRBJ2-5; D might be TRBD1 (5 bases). The germline CDR1 and CDR2 sequences are DFQATT and SNEGSKA (reference sequence). This CDR3 comprises 15 residues. For the CDR3, the DNA is TGCAGTGCTAGAGATACAGTGGACATGGAAGAGTCCCAGTACTTC. Residues: CSARDTVDMEESQYF.

This clonotype was seen at least ten times. The rearrangement joins TRBV2 to TRBJ2-1, with 9 bases that match TRBD2. Germline CDR1 is SNHLY and CDR2 is FYNNEI. The CDR3 runs to 9 residues. With 11 bases clipped from V and 12 bases from J, the junction kept 2 bases outside the gene matches. In DNA form, the CDR3 reads TGTGCCGCGGGGGGGGCGCAGTTCTTC. It codes for CAAGGAQFF.

This clonotype was picked up a small number of times. This chain links TRBV5-1 with TRBJ1-2, with no clear D. The germline V gene has CDR1 SGHRS and CDR2 YFSETQ. This CDR3 is built from 12 residues. V shed 3 bases and J shed 7 bases, with 10 bases lying between them. CDR3 residues: CASSSTHGGYTF. The CDR3 DNA is TGCGCCAGCAGCTCGACCCACGGTGGCTACACCTTC.

Only a few counts were recorded for this clonotype. The V call is TRBV5-6, the J call TRBJ2-5; 10 positions agree with TRBD1. This CDR3 has 16 amino acids. Germline V CDR1 and CDR2: SGHDT, YYEEEE. V shed 4 bases and J 5 bases; nucleotides not matched to a gene: 11. The CDR3 DNA follows: TGTGCCAGCAGCCACAGGCCGACAGGGGGCCAGGAGACCCAGTACTTC. Its translation: CASSHRPTGGQETQYF.

V gene TRBV10-3 combines with J gene TRBJ1-4, with TRBD1 matching over 9 bases. The CDR3 is 14 residues long. Germline trimming cut 2 bases from V and 7 bases from J; bases unmatched to any gene: 2. Germline V gene sequence: CDR1 ENHRY, CDR2 SYGVKD. Here the CDR3 DNA reads TGTGCCATCAGTGAGGGGACAGGGTCTGAAAAACTGTTTTTT. This sequence encodes CAISEGTGSEKLFF.

The chain uses TRBV10-3 and TRBJ2-3; the D gene is possibly TRBD2 (6 bases). This CDR3 region has 13 residues. Trimming cost V 8 bases and J 3 bases, with 12 bases left between them. From germline, CDR1 is ENHRY and CDR2 SYGVKD. The CDR3: CAILAPGTDTQYF. The CDR3 DNA is TGTGCCATCCTAGCGCCAGGGACAGATACGCAGTATTTT.

CDR3 sequence reads: CASSSLQGARGTEAFF. The CDR3 nucleotides read TGTGCCAGCAGTTCTCTGCAGGGGGCCCGGGGCACTGAAGCTTTCTTT. The rearrangement links TRBV6-5 to TRBJ1-1, with 8 positions matching TRBD1. The CDR3 consists of 16 residues. Unmatched junction bases numbered 11, after V lost 4 bases and J lost 4 bases. CDR1 and CDR2 from the germline V gene are MNHEY and SVGAGI.

This clonotype was seen only a few times. This chain connects TRBV29-1 to TRBJ1-2; no clear D gene. The length of the CDR3 is 13 residues. Germline CDR1 SQVTM, CDR2 ANQGSEA. Trimming shortened V by 4 bases and J by 3 bases, and 12 bases separated the two germline ends. In DNA, the CDR3 is TGCAGCGTTGCTAGTGGGCTTGACTATGGCTACACCTTC. It translates to CSVASGLDYGYTF. Full variable domain (missing parts from reference TRBV29-1 and TRBJ1-2): SAVISQKPSRDICQRGTSLTIQCQVDSQVTMMFWYRQQPGQSLTLIATANQGSEATYESGFVIDKFPISRPNLTFSTLTVSNMSPEDSSIYLCSVASGLDYGYTFGSGTRLTVV.